This TCR beta chain was identified in a study of OX40 agonist ivuxolimab in advanced cancers. On the study more broadly: Patient treatment consisted of intravenous ivuxolimab administration every 2 weeks at 0.01 to 10 mg/kg. One hepatocellular carcinoma and a couple of cutaneous melanoma patients partially responded. Study-wide results and limits: CD4+ T cells averaged fewer expanded clones than CD8+ T cells.

The repertoire was sequenced with immunoSEQ multiplex PCR; TCRdb's copy has only in-frame clones and lacks some. Here the sample spans some 64,000 clones, 75% to 85% being singletons. Note on this clone: Its antigen remains unknown.

The material sequenced was CD4+ or CD8+ T cells sorted from blood, taken in a trial of the OX40 agonist ivuxolimab. This TCR was sampled from an adult with an advanced solid tumor such as melanoma, head and neck, liver or kidney cancer.

The CDR3 is CASSLVPGPHEQYF. Here the CDR3 DNA reads TGCGCCAGCAGCTTGGTGCCAGGGCCCCACGAGCAGTACTTC. This rearrangement joins TRBV5-1 to TRBJ2-7, with D tentatively TRBD1 (5 bases). The CDR3 runs to 14 residues. Deletions cut 0 bases from V and 5 bases from J, with 12 bases between. Per the germline V gene, CDR1 is SGHRS and CDR2 is YFSETQ.